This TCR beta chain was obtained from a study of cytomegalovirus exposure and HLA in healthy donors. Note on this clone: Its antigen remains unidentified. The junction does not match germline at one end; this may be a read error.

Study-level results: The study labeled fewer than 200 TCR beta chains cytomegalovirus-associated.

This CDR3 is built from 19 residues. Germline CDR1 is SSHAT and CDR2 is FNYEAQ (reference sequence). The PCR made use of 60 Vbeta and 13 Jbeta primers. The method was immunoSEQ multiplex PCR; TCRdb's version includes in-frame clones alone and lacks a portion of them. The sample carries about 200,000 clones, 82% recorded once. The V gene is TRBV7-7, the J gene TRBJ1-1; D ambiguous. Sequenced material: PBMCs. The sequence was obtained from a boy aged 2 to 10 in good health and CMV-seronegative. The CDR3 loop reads CASTLNTLRGPKPGTEAFF. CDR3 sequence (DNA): TGTGCTAGCACCTTAAACACCCTCCGGGGTCCGAAGCCGGGCACTGAAGCTTTCTTT.